The rows below give T cell receptor beta chains drawn from one sample of a study of blood T cell repertoires in COVID-19. Repertoires were generated with immunoSEQ multiplex PCR, while TCRdb's copy carries only in-frame clones and drops some. The repertoire holds nearly 200,000 clones, with around 80% as singletons. The specimen sequenced was peripheral blood. The source of these receptors is a human donor in a cohort sampled during active COVID-19. The conserved cysteine and the conserved F or W are not part of the CDR3 here. D genes are given only for firm matches. Size tells how often a clone was seen (once, few, many) or the class of an expanded clone, and some rows leave it out.

j_call | d_call | clone_size | v_call | cdr3_aa
TRBJ2-1 | . | . | TRBV2 | ASSESGGGEQF
TRBJ1-2 | . | . | TRBV4-2 | ASSQGQDLGYT
TRBJ2-1 | . | . | TRBV6-5 | ASNLERNYLNEQF
TRBJ2-3 | TRBD2 | few | TRBV11-1 | ASSLARGLAAPTDTQY
TRBJ1-1 | . | few | TRBV18 | ASSQRGGTEAF
TRBJ2-5 | . | . | TRBV29-1 | SVDMGFEETQY
TRBJ1-1 | . | . | TRBV7-8 | ASSPDRSAAF
TRBJ2-1 | . | . | TRBV5-1 | ASSLELASLHEQF
TRBJ2-1 | TRBD2 | . | TRBV3-1/TRBV3-2 | ASGLAGENEQF
TRBJ1-4 | . | . | TRBV7-8 | ASSLDRFNEKLF
TRBJ2-5 | TRBD1 | . | TRBV5-1 | AGARGTGVETQY
TRBJ1-4 | . | . | TRBV5-1 | ASSYFGQTNEKLF
TRBJ1-2 | . | few | TRBV28 | ASYETLDIGYT
TRBJ1-3 | . | . | TRBV6-1 | ASSEGGGRNTIY
TRBJ1-6 | . | . | TRBV5-1 | ASSLVGGNSPLH
TRBJ1-1 | TRBD1 | . | TRBV27 | ASRTPDRVTEAF
TRBJ1-3 | . | . | TRBV18 | ASSPAGNSGNTIY
TRBJ2-2 | TRBD1 | . | TRBV24-1 | ATSDPQGSTGELF
TRBJ2-1 | . | . | TRBV28 | AAGAGMVDEQF
TRBJ2-5 | . | . | TRBV24-1 | ATSDYLRGQETQY
TRBJ2-1 | . | . | TRBV19 | ASSIARGNEQF
TRBJ2-5 | TRBD1 | few | TRBV6-5 | ASSPLGQGKETQY
TRBJ1-4 | TRBD1 | . | TRBV30 | AYAGTGGLNEKLF
TRBJ1-1 | TRBD1 | once | TRBV5-1 | ASSPRTGPTEAF
TRBJ2-7 | TRBD1 | . | TRBV7-9 | ASTGTVYEQY
TRBJ2-7 | . | . | TRBV3-1/TRBV3-2 | ASSQGAGEQY
TRBJ2-2 | . | . | TRBV5-1 | ASSPGRLGGELF
TRBJ2-5 | . | . | TRBV6-5 | ANKVGETQY
TRBJ1-5 | . | . | TRBV9 | ASSVDPGNQPQH
TRBJ2-3 | . | few | TRBV5-5 | ASSPSGREVQY
TRBJ2-1 | TRBD1 | . | TRBV3-1/TRBV3-2 | ASSQFGQGPF
TRBJ2-5 | TRBD2 | . | TRBV6-5 | ASSYSGGGETQY
TRBJ1-2 | TRBD1 | . | TRBV28 | ASSSTGYGYT
TRBJ1-1 | TRBD1 | . | TRBV5-1 | ASSFHRGSAEAF
TRBJ2-3 | . | . | TRBV9 | ASSSDWGYTDTQY
TRBJ2-2 | . | . | TRBV19 | ASSIARDTGELF
TRBJ1-4 | TRBD1 | . | TRBV25-1 | ASSSGQGVPRTNEKLF
TRBJ2-5 | TRBD1 | once | TRBV5-1 | ASSRRDSRQETQY
TRBJ2-2 | . | . | TRBV5-1 | ASSFGRSRTGELF
TRBJ1-1 | TRBD1 | . | TRBV2 | ASGEQGPITEAF
TRBJ1-4 | . | . | TRBV9 | ASSAGVTNEKLF
TRBJ2-1 | TRBD2 | . | TRBV7-8 | ASSLAGTRTGDEQF
TRBJ2-4 | TRBD2 | . | TRBV7-2 | ASSSLAGGGNIQY
TRBJ2-2 | TRBD2 | once | TRBV27 | ASKGGLAGVTGELF